This entry concerns a single T cell receptor (beta chain). Its antigen remains unknown. Produced via immunoSEQ multiplex PCR; TCRdb's table is partial and in-frame only. Seen here are under 5,500 clones, 45% to 65% observed once, and the top ten hold about a sixth. V shed 1 base and J 2 bases; nucleotides not matched to a gene: 4. The CDR3 covers 16 residues. The germline V gene has CDR1 MGHRA and CDR2 YSYEKL. This record belongs to a study of coeliac disease. Study details: The study queried TRBV7-2 bias without high-resolution HLA data.

Study-wide findings and caveats: Control samples showed higher TRB and TRG clonality than intraepithelial and lamina propria samples in active celiac disease. Largely private TRB repertoires meant most sequences were sample-unique.

This rearrangement joins TRBV4-1 to TRBJ2-3, with 9 bases identical to TRBD1. This receptor was taken from a human donor with active celiac disease. Sequenced input: intraepithelial lymphocytes from the gut. CDR3 in DNA: TGCGCCAGCAGCCAAGCCGACAGGGGGATCACAGATACGCAGTATTTT. Translation gives CASSQADRGITDTQYF.